One sample yielded the 3 T cell receptor beta chains listed below, sequenced in a study of T cell repertoires in cytomegalovirus infection. TCRdb redid the calling of the reads with MiXCR, one entry per CDR3 protein. The sample holds a few hundred thousand distinct CDR3 sequences; about 42% are singletons and the top ten take around 45%. These receptors have no identified antigens. Sequences were derived from cultured PBMCs, sampled from culture after CMV antigen stimulation. These receptors were collected from a human donor in good health (CMV status not recorded). Some clones in this sample may be carry-over from other donors' samples.

The V and J genes are TRBV28 and TRBJ1-3, with D hard to call. The V and J ends lost 10 bases and 5 bases respectively, with 18 bases between them. Per the germline V gene, CDR1 is MDHEN and CDR2 is SYDVKM. The CDR3 covers 14 residues. The CDR3 protein is CANRSRLRRNTIYF. In DNA form, the CDR3 reads TGTGCCAACAGAAGCCGATTACGCCGAAACACCATATATTTT.

The chain couples TRBV20-1 to TRBJ2-3; D gene ambiguous. Germline CDR1 DFQATT, CDR2 SNEGSKA (reference sequence). The CDR3 has 11 amino acids. The V and J ends lost 6 bases and 3 bases respectively, with 7 bases between them. CDR3 sequence reads: CSATLTDTQYF. The CDR3, as DNA: TGCAGTGCAACTCTAACAGATACGCAGTATTTT.

Remarks on this clonotype: This sequence may be a read error, since a much larger clone differs from it by one base. V and J are TRBV7-2 and TRBJ2-4; perhaps D is TRBD1 or TRBD2 (6 bases each). Germline values: CDR1 SGHTA, CDR2 FQGNSA. The ends were cut back, 5 bases at V and 2 bases at J, with 10 bases in the middle. The CDR3 runs to 14 residues. CDR3 nucleotides: TGTGCCAGCAGCCAAGGGGGGACCAAAAACATTCAGTACTTC. Encoded protein: CASSQGGTKNIQYF.